These 30 T cell receptor beta chains were all obtained from the same sample, sequenced in a study of beta chain features in type 1 diabetes. These TCRs' antigens remain unknown. Study-wide results and limits: Moderately but significantly shorter TCRB CDR3s were found in Type 1 diabetes patients in all four CD4+ subsets.

Sequenced material consisted of expressed TCRB transcripts (all of the isolated RNA was reverse transcribed). The data were produced by immunoSEQ multiplex PCR, yet TCRdb's version contains in-frame clones alone and is incomplete. Here the sample spans roughly 730,000 clones, around an eighth being singletons. Sequenced material: naive CD4+ T cells from blood. These receptors were collected from a man aged 18-30 years with type 1 diabetes.

This clone showed up just a few times. V and J are TRBV7-9 and TRBJ1-1; 10 bases are a match to TRBD1. The CDR3 is 14 amino acids. CDR1 is SEHNR, CDR2 FQNEAQ, per germline (reference sequence). V was pared by 5 bases and J by 6 bases, with 6 bases of the junction left unmatched. CDR3 residues: CASSTGTGAAEAFF. The DNA for the CDR3 is TGTGCCAGCAGCACCGGGACAGGGGCGGCTGAAGCTTTCTTT.

This chain uses TRBV30 with TRBJ1-6, with a possible D match to TRBD1 (5 bases). The germline V gene encodes CDR1 GTSNPN and CDR2 SVGIG (reference sequence). The CDR3 covers 12 residues. Trimming cost V 7 bases and J 8 bases, with 12 bases left between them. The CDR3 sequence is CALTALYSPLHF. The CDR3 coding sequence is TGTGCCTTGACAGCCCTCTATTCACCCCTCCACTTT.

The chain has TRBV5-4 and TRBJ2-5; 7 bases match TRBD1. Trimming removed 0 bases from V and 4 bases from J; junction bases left unmatched: 3. Germline values: CDR1 SGHNT, CDR2 YYREEE (reference sequence). CDR3 length: 14 amino acids. The CDR3 DNA reads as TGTGCCAGCAGCTTGGCAGAGGGGGCAGAGACCCAGTACTTC. Translation: CASSLAEGAETQYF.

This clone was recorded a few times. The CDR3 protein is CASSFRDRDYEQYF. The CDR3 coding sequence is TGTGCCAGCAGCTTCCGGGACAGGGACTACGAGCAGTACTTC. The J gene is TRBJ2-7, the V gene TRBV5-4; 9 nucleotides match TRBD1. This CDR3 spans 14 amino acids. J was trimmed by 3 bases and V by 2 bases; bases with no gene match: 3. CDR1 and CDR2 (germline): SGHNT, YYREEE (reference sequence).

This clone was observed a handful of times. The genes are TRBV28 and TRBJ2-7, with no clear D. The CDR3 is made up of 13 amino acids. The V gene lost 6 bases and the J gene lost 6 bases, with 15 bases spanning the gap. The V gene's germline CDR1 is MDHEN and CDR2 SYDVKM. Here the CDR3 reads CASSETGFPEQYF. The DNA for the CDR3 is TGTGCCAGCAGCGAAACGGGTTTCCCCGAGCAGTACTTC.

This chain links TRBV11-2 with TRBJ2-2; D possibly corresponds to TRBD1 (6 bases). The CDR3 sequence is 17 residues long. The germline CDR1 and CDR2 sequences are SGHAT and FQNNGV. The V end lost 2 bases, the J end lost 6 bases, and 19 bases lay between the germline ends. Here the CDR3 DNA reads TGTGCCAGCAGCTTATGGGACACTCGATCGCGGGCCGGGGAGCTGTTTTTT. Its translation: CASSLWDTRSRAGELFF.

J is TRBJ1-4 and V is TRBV7-6; 11 bases line up with TRBD1. Germline assignment: CDR1 SGHVS and CDR2 FNYEAQ. V was clipped by 5 bases and J by 7 bases; unmatched bases: 3. CDR3 length equals 14 residues. CDR3: CASSPGTGGEKLFF. DNA for the CDR3: TGTGCCAGCAGCCCCGGGACAGGGGGTGAAAAACTGTTTTTT.

Concerning this clone: A much larger clone lies one base from this, so it may be a read error. The same CDR3 can be traced to other DNA sequences in this sample. V gene TRBV28 combines with J gene TRBJ1-5; no clear D. Per germline, CDR1 MDHEN and CDR2 SYDVKM. The CDR3 totals 13 residues. Trimming pared 2 bases from V and 1 base from J, leaving 3 bases between. The CDR3 is CASSLGSNQPQHF. Written as DNA, the CDR3 is TGTGCCAGCAGTTTAGGAAGCAATCAGCCCCAGCATTTT.

The chain uses TRBV5-4 and TRBJ2-2, with D uncertain. With 4 bases removed from V and 3 bases from J, the gap between germline ends came to 13 bases. Per the germline V gene, CDR1 is SGHNT and CDR2 is YYREEE (reference sequence). The CDR3 extends over 15 amino acids. The CDR3: CASSPSTSYTGELFF. The CDR3 region has the DNA TGTGCCAGCAGCCCGTCCACCAGTTACACCGGGGAGCTGTTTTTT.

This clone was counted only a few times. The gene calls are TRBV5-1 and TRBJ2-3, with D possibly matching TRBD1 (5 bases). Trimming stripped 3 bases from V and 9 bases from J, with 14 bases between. The CDR3 totals 13 residues. Germline V gene sequence: CDR1 SGHRS, CDR2 YFSETQ. The chain's CDR3 is CASSSGQVLTQYF. The DNA of the CDR3 is TGCGCCAGCAGCTCCGGACAAGTCTTAACGCAGTATTTT.

This clone was seen a handful of times. The genes are TRBV6-6 and TRBJ1-2; 9 bases align to TRBD1. Trimming at V came to 7 bases and at J to 5 bases, leaving 5 bases not matched to a gene. Germline V gene lookup returns CDR1 MNHNY and CDR2 SVGAGI (reference sequence). The CDR3 runs 13 residues. The CDR3 region has the DNA TGTGCCAGCATCGAGACAGGGGGGTATGGCTACACCTTC. Translation gives CASIETGGYGYTF.

This clone was counted a few times. This chain links TRBV9 with TRBJ2-5, with 7 bases lining up with TRBD2. V lost 0 bases, J lost 7 bases, and 6 bases stayed unmatched. The CDR3 runs 14 residues. From germline, CDR1 is SGDLS and CDR2 YYNGEE. The CDR3 is CASSVVAGGGTQYF. The CDR3 coding sequence is TGTGCCAGCAGCGTAGTAGCGGGTGGCGGGACCCAGTACTTC.

The gene calls are TRBV2 and TRBJ1-1, with a tentative D call TRBD1 (6 bases). V lost 3 bases and J lost 6, with 11 bases in between. The germline V gene has CDR1 SNHLY and CDR2 FYNNEI. The CDR3 totals 13 residues. CDR3 bases: TGTGCCAGCAGTGACCCTTGGACAGCTGAAGCTTTCTTT. This translates into CASSDPWTAEAFF.

The rearrangement joins TRBV6-5 to TRBJ1-1; D may be TRBD1 (5 bases). Trimming took off 0 bases at V and 4 bases at J, with 15 bases between the two ends. This CDR3 contains 16 residues. CDR1 MNHEY and CDR2 SVGAGI come from the germline V gene. The CDR3 bases are TGTGCCAGCAGTTACTCTTCGGGACCCGCTGGCACTGAAGCTTTCTTT. It codes for CASSYSSGPAGTEAFF.

For this clone: Within the sample, other DNA sequences also encode this same CDR3. The chain uses TRBV6-6 and TRBJ1-2; D gene uncertain. Trimming took off 6 bases at V and 0 bases at J, with 2 bases between the two ends. This CDR3 has 11 amino acids. Per germline, CDR1 MNHNY and CDR2 SVGAGI (reference sequence). This CDR3 reads CASSPNYGYTF. CDR3 bases: TGTGCCAGCAGCCCTAACTATGGCTACACCTTC.

The chain joins TRBV2 to TRBJ1-6; D is undetermined. The V and J ends lost 2 bases and 5 bases respectively, with 13 bases between them. Germline V lookup: CDR1 SNHLY, CDR2 FYNNEI. The CDR3 spans 16 residues. In nucleotides, the CDR3 is TGTGCCAGCAGTGAATCGGGGAGCGGTAATAATTCACCCCTCCACTTT. It specifies CASSESGSGNNSPLHF.

The chain carries TRBV7-2 and TRBJ2-5; 13 bases map to TRBD2. Germline V CDR1 and CDR2: SGHTA, FQGNSA. This CDR3 region has 15 residues. V trimming: 4 bases; J trimming: 6 bases; junction bases outside the gene matches: 5. In nucleotides, the CDR3 is TGTGCCAGCAGCTCGGAACTAGCGGGAGGGAAGACCCAGTACTTC. Amino acid sequence: CASSSELAGGKTQYF.

The chain employs TRBV7-9 and TRBJ2-5; 8 nucleotides match TRBD2. Germline V CDR1 and CDR2: SEHNR, FQNEAQ (reference sequence). With 7 bases clipped from V and 0 bases from J, the junction kept 7 bases outside the gene matches. This CDR3 is built from 15 residues. CDR3 in amino acids: CASTERGSNQETQYF. The CDR3 DNA is TGTGCCAGCACGGAGCGGGGGAGTAACCAAGAGACCCAGTACTTC.

The gene calls are TRBV29-1 and TRBJ2-2; 9 bases line up with TRBD1. The junction had 5 bases not matched to a gene; V was cut back by 4 bases and J by 5 bases. The CDR3 has 14 amino acids. Germline CDR1 reads SQVTM; CDR2 reads ANQGSEA. The CDR3 DNA reads TGCAGCGTTGGGAGGACAGGGGTAACCGGGGAGCTGTTTTTT. Translation gives CSVGRTGVTGELFF.

DNA of the CDR3: TGTGCCACTGGACAGTTCCCTCCAGAGACCCAGTACTTC. Protein product: CATGQFPPETQYF. The chain carries TRBV6-1 and TRBJ2-5, with D maybe TRBD1 (6 bases). Germline V gene sequence: CDR1 MNHNS, CDR2 SASEGT. The CDR3 consists of 13 residues. V was trimmed by 10 bases and J by 4 bases, leaving 16 bases between them.

This chain uses TRBV15 with TRBJ2-3; D is uncertain. Trimming shortened V by 3 bases and J by 0 bases, and 7 bases separated the two germline ends. Per the germline V gene, CDR1 is LNHNV and CDR2 is YYDKDF (reference sequence). The CDR3 loop spans 14 amino acids. CDR3 region: CATSSPYSTDTQYF. The CDR3, as DNA: TGTGCCACCAGCAGTCCGTATAGCACAGATACGCAGTATTTT. The full variable domain, its missing parts supplied by reference TRBV15 and TRBJ2-3, is DAMVIQNPRYQVTQFGKPVTLSCSQTLNHNVMYWYQQKSSQAPKLLFHYYDKDFNNEADTPDNFQSRRPNTSFCFLDIRSPGLGDTAMYLCATSSPYSTDTQYFGPGTRLTVL.

This clone was counted a few times. The chain recombines TRBV2 with TRBJ1-1; tentatively, D is TRBD1 (5 bases). CDR1 is SNHLY and CDR2 is FYNNEI in the germline V gene. V lost 4 bases and J 7 bases, leaving 13 bases between the germline ends. The CDR3 consists of 13 residues. The CDR3 here is CASSGSGSSEAFF. CDR3 nucleotides: TGTGCCAGCAGTGGGTCAGGGTCTAGTGAAGCTTTCTTT.

The chain couples TRBV7-2 to TRBJ2-3; D perhaps matches TRBD1 (6 bases). Looked up from germline, CDR1 is SGHTA and CDR2 is FQGNSA. This CDR3 spans 15 amino acids. The V end lost 1 base, the J end lost 8 bases, and 16 bases lay between the germline ends. CDR3 sequence reads: CASSLGGLALGTQYF. In DNA form, the CDR3 reads TGTGCCAGCAGCTTAGGGGGGCTAGCACTGGGTACGCAGTATTTT.

J is TRBJ1-2 and V is TRBV4-1; tentatively, D is TRBD1 (5 bases). The CDR3 has 16 amino acids. Germline V CDR1 and CDR2: MGHRA, YSYEKL. V lost 0 bases and J 3 bases, leaving 14 bases between the germline ends. CDR3 sequence: CASSQDSGGTHYGYTF. The CDR3, as DNA: TGCGCCAGCAGCCAAGATTCGGGCGGGACCCACTATGGCTACACCTTC.

The gene calls are TRBV18 and TRBJ2-7; TRBD2 matches at 8 bases. Germline CDR1 is KGHSH and CDR2 is LQKENI. The ends lost 1 base at V and 0 bases at J; junction bases unmatched: 8. The CDR3 is made up of 17 amino acids. The CDR3 DNA follows: TGTGCCAGCTCACCACGATTAGCGGGGATGACCTCCTACGAGCAGTACTTC. As protein: CASSPRLAGMTSYEQYF.

This chain connects TRBV30 to TRBJ1-5; 8 nucleotides align to TRBD1. Germline trimming cut 7 bases from V and 4 bases from J; bases unmatched to any gene: 9. The CDR3 is 14 amino acids. Germline-derived CDR1 and CDR2 are GTSNPN and SVGIG (reference sequence). The CDR3 DNA is TGTGCCTATAACTACAGGGGGTTTAATCAGCCCCAGCATTTT. Translating gives CAYNYRGFNQPQHF.

The chain has TRBV14 and TRBJ1-6, with D hard to call. CDR1 and CDR2 from the germline V gene are SGHDN and FVKESK. Trimming took off 4 bases at V and 2 bases at J, with 15 bases between the two ends. The CDR3 has 17 residues. The CDR3 DNA sequence: TGTGCCAGCAGCCCACGTCGGGGTCCCGCCTATAATTCACCCCTCCACTTT. The encoded protein is CASSPRRGPAYNSPLHF.

As for this clone: The identical CDR3 is also encoded by other nucleotide sequences in the sample. The chain joins TRBV6-1 to TRBJ1-5; D is ambiguous. Germline CDR1 MNHNS, CDR2 SASEGT. The CDR3 consists of 11 residues. The V end lost 6 bases, the J end lost 3 bases, and 3 bases lay between the germline ends. The CDR3: CASRANQPQHF. CDR3 bases: TGTGCCAGCAGAGCCAATCAGCCCCAGCATTTT.

This chain uses TRBV5-6 with TRBJ2-2; the D is unclear. V was trimmed by 4 bases and J by 8 bases, leaving 9 bases between them. Germline V gives CDR1 SGHDT, CDR2 YYEEEE. This CDR3 has 12 residues. The CDR3 nucleotides are TGTGCCAGCAGCGAGCTCACTGGGGAGCTGTTTTTT. Its protein is CASSELTGELFF.

CDR3 DNA sequence: TGTGCCTGGAGTCTCAGGAACACCGGGGAGCTGTTTTTT. Translating it yields CAWSLRNTGELFF. The chain carries TRBV30 and TRBJ2-2; D is undetermined. V lost 2 bases, J lost 1 base, and 5 bases lay in between. Germline V gene lookup returns CDR1 GTSNPN and CDR2 SVGIG (reference sequence). The CDR3 runs to 13 residues. Together with reference TRBV30 and TRBJ2-2, the CDR3 gives the full variable domain: SQTIHQWPATLVQPVGSPLSLECTVEGTSNPNLYWYRQAAGRGLQLLFYSVGIGQISSEVPQNLSASRPQDRQFILSSKKLLLSDSGFYLCAWSLRNTGELFFGEGSRLTVL.